Listed below are T cell receptor beta chains from one sample, sequenced in a study of blood T cells in healthy people across ages. TCRdb independently ran MiXCR on the 5' RACE reads; one entry per CDR3 protein. The data hold 2 million or so distinct CDR3 sequences, with roughly 50% observed a single time. Material: blood. The receptors were gathered from a woman between 40 and 50 years old in good health. The CDR3 runs from the conserved cysteine through the conserved F or W. D genes are given only for firm matches. Expanded clones are given a class, and other clones once, few, many or no size at all.

V gene,D gene,clone size,J gene,CDR3 DNA,CDR3 protein
TRBV20-1,TRBD2,NA,TRBJ2-2,TGCAGTGCTAGAGATGCGGGAGGTGCCGGGGAACTGTTTTTT,CSARDAGGAGELFF
TRBV5-1,TRBD2,NA,TRBJ2-3,TGCGCCAGCAGCACATCCGGGACTAGCGGGGGGCCCTTTTCGGCGCAGTATTTT,CASSTSGTSGGPFSAQYF
TRBV6-5,NA,NA,TRBJ2-1,TGTGCCGCCCGGACGGGGAGCTCCTACAATGAGCAGTTCTTC,CAARTGSSYNEQFF
TRBV4-3,NA,few,TRBJ1-6,TGCGCCAGCAGCCAAGACGCCAGCTCCTATAATTCACCCCTCCACTTT,CASSQDASSYNSPLHF
TRBV2,TRBD2,NA,TRBJ2-7,TGTGCCAGCAGTGAGCAAGCGGGAGCCTACGAGCAGTACTTC,CASSEQAGAYEQYF
TRBV11-2,NA,NA,TRBJ2-7,TGTGCCAGCACCCTAGTGTCGGACGAGCAGTACTTC,CASTLVSDEQYF
TRBV20-1,NA,NA,TRBJ1-2,TGCAGTGCTAGGTGGGGGATATGGACTAACTATGGCTACACCTTC,CSARWGIWTNYGYTF
TRBV15,NA,NA,TRBJ1-4,TGTGCCACCAGCAGAGGGGATTCGAGTGAAAAACTGTTTTTT,CATSRGDSSEKLFF
TRBV20-1,TRBD1,NA,TRBJ2-3,TGCAGTGCCACAATCAGGGGGCGCGTAGATACGCAGTATTTT,CSATIRGRVDTQYF
TRBV7-2,TRBD1,few,TRBJ1-2,TGTGCCAGCAGCCAGCGATGGACAGGGGGCGGCTACACCTTC,CASSQRWTGGGYTF
TRBV6-2/TRBV6-3,NA,NA,TRBJ1-1,TGTGCCAGCAGTTACGAGTCAGGGGCTGGCGATGAAGCTTTCTTT,CASSYESGAGDEAFF
TRBV20-1,NA,NA,TRBJ2-7,TGCAGTGCTAGAGATATGAGGGGGGACAGCTACGAGCAGTACTTC,CSARDMRGDSYEQYF
TRBV2,NA,few,TRBJ2-1,TGTGCCAGCAGCGAGGACTTCTCCAATGAGCAGTTCTTC,CASSEDFSNEQFF
TRBV20-1,NA,NA,TRBJ1-4,TGCAGTGCTAGACGCGGGACGGCCACCTCCCGAAGGGGTGAAAAACTGTTTTTT,CSARRGTATSRRGEKLFF
TRBV3-1,NA,NA,TRBJ1-6,TGTGCCAGCAGCCAAGTGAGGGGAGGATATAATTCACCCCTCCACTTT,CASSQVRGGYNSPLHF
TRBV6-5,NA,NA,TRBJ2-5,TGTGCCAGCAGCCCGACCCGGGCTCCCGCCCGCGAGACCCAGTACTTC,CASSPTRAPARETQYF
TRBV20-1,NA,NA,TRBJ1-1,TGCAGTGCTCCGAGGGGGAACACTGAAGCTTTCTTT,CSAPRGNTEAFF
TRBV3-1,TRBD1,NA,TRBJ2-3,TGTGCCAGCAGCCATCCCCGAGGGGGCGTCGCAGATACGCAGTATTTT,CASSHPRGGVADTQYF
TRBV6-5,NA,NA,TRBJ2-1,TGTGCCAGCATGAGTAGGGGCCTCCCCTACAATGAGCAGTTCTTC,CASMSRGLPYNEQFF
TRBV5-5,NA,once,TRBJ2-7,TGTGCCAGCAGTTCGACAGGAGAAGTCTACAATGAGCAGTACTTC,CASSSTGEVYNEQYF
TRBV2,NA,NA,TRBJ2-7,TGTGCCAGCAAGGTGGGCAGGGGTTTTCCCTACGAGCAGTACTTC,CASKVGRGFPYEQYF
TRBV27,TRBD1,NA,TRBJ1-6,TGTGCCAGCAGTTTATCGACAGGGAGAGGGTCACCCCTCCACTTT,CASSLSTGRGSPLHF
TRBV7-9,NA,NA,TRBJ2-1,TGTGCCAGCAGCCGGCCGGGACCATCGGGACATGAGCAGTTCTTC,CASSRPGPSGHEQFF
TRBV15,TRBD1,NA,TRBJ1-4,TGTGCCACCAGCAGAGTCAGGGGGGCAACTAATGAAAAACTGTTTTTT,CATSRVRGATNEKLFF
TRBV2,TRBD1,NA,TRBJ1-2,TGTGCCAGGAGATCCCCGGGACAGGTGAATGACTATGGCTACACCTTC,CARRSPGQVNDYGYTF
TRBV20-1,TRBD1,NA,TRBJ2-4,TGCAGTGCTACCGGACAGGTAGCCAAAAACATTCAGTACTTC,CSATGQVAKNIQYF
TRBV10-3,NA,NA,TRBJ2-3,TGTGCCATCAAAAGCCGGGACTTTAGCACAGATACGCAGTATTTT,CAIKSRDFSTDTQYF
TRBV12-3/TRBV12-4,TRBD1,few,TRBJ1-4,TGTGCCAGCAGCACGACAGGGCCCGATGAAAAACTGTTTTTT,CASSTTGPDEKLFF
TRBV29-1,NA,few,TRBJ2-6,TGCAGCGTTGGAGATCGGGTTGGCTCTGGGGCCAACGTCCTGACTTTC,CSVGDRVGSGANVLTF
TRBV12-3/TRBV12-4,TRBD1,NA,TRBJ2-3,TGTGCCAGCAACAGGGGGGTGTCCGGAGATACGCAGTATTTT,CASNRGVSGDTQYF
TRBV21-1,NA,NA,TRBJ2-1,TGTGCCAGCAGCAAATCGACGGGGGACTACAATGAGCAGTTCTTC,CASSKSTGDYNEQFF
TRBV5-1,NA,few,TRBJ2-3,TGCGCCAGCAGCCCTTGGTTGAAGGGTAGCTCAGATACGCAGTATTTT,CASSPWLKGSSDTQYF
TRBV5-1,NA,NA,TRBJ2-5,TGCGCCAGCAGACCTGAAACGGGGAGGTGGGAGACCCAGTACTTC,CASRPETGRWETQYF
TRBV20-1,NA,few,TRBJ2-4,TGCAGTGCTAGACTCCGGGGACTAGCCAAAAACATTCAGTACTTC,CSARLRGLAKNIQYF
TRBV9,TRBD1,NA,TRBJ1-1,TGTGCCAGCAGTATGATCACAGGGGTCACTGAAGCTTTCTTT,CASSMITGVTEAFF
TRBV12-3/TRBV12-4,TRBD2,few,TRBJ2-1,TGTGCCAACCGACTAGCGGGGGGCAATGAGCAGTTCTTC,CANRLAGGNEQFF
TRBV7-2,NA,many,TRBJ2-7,TGTGCCAGCAGCTTAAGATCGGGAGACGAGCAGTACTTC,CASSLRSGDEQYF